The 30 T cell receptor beta chains presented below share a single source sample, sequenced in a study of shared clonotypes between healthy human individuals. Here immunoSEQ multiplex PCR was the method, and the copy in TCRdb shows in-frame clones only, minus some. The data hold approximately 2,000,000 clones, with 85% to 95% observed a single time. The material sequenced was naive CD4+ T cells from PBMCs. Regarding subset: CD45RA+ positively selected. The receptors originated from a man aged 18 to 29 in good health. Some clones in this sample may be carry-over from other donors' samples.

As concerns this clone: The sample holds other DNA sequences that translate to the same CDR3. The V call is TRBV29-1, the J call TRBJ2-7; D may be TRBD1 (5 bases). The CDR3 contains 12 residues. The V gene's germline CDR1 is SQVTM and CDR2 ANQGSEA. Trimming stripped 6 bases from V and 1 base from J, with 10 bases between. The CDR3 spells CSVGDSSYEQYF. The CDR3 DNA follows: TGCAGCGTGGGTGACAGTTCCTACGAGCAGTACTTC.

This sequence joins TRBV5-1 and TRBJ2-1; a weak D match, TRBD1 (6 bases). This CDR3 is built from 13 residues. CDR1 SGHRS and CDR2 YFSETQ come from the germline V gene. Trimming took 0 bases from V and 9 from J, leaving 10 bases between them. The CDR3 DNA is TGCGCCAGCAGCTTGGACAGGGTTGCTGAGCAGTTCTTC. Translation: CASSLDRVAEQFF.

Of note for this clone: The sample carries other DNA sequences with the same CDR3. J is TRBJ1-5 and V is TRBV5-1; D is ambiguous. The germline CDR1 and CDR2 sequences are SGHRS and YFSETQ. V was trimmed by 0 bases and J by 0 bases, leaving 4 bases between them. CDR3 size: 14 residues. The chain's CDR3 is CASSLGGSNQPQHF. For the CDR3, the DNA is TGCGCCAGCAGCTTGGGAGGTAGCAATCAGCCCCAGCATTTT.

Turning to this clone: This sample includes further DNA sequences coding for the same CDR3. The chain recombines TRBV5-1 with TRBJ1-1; D is ambiguous. Looked up from germline, CDR1 is SGHRS and CDR2 is YFSETQ. V was shortened by 0 bases and J by 1 base, with 7 bases between the two germline ends. The CDR3 loop spans 14 amino acids. As DNA, the CDR3 is TGCGCCAGCAGCTTGGTGTGGGGGAACACTGAAGCTTTCTTT. Its translation is CASSLVWGNTEAFF.

V gene TRBV6-6 combines with J gene TRBJ2-7; D uncertain. Deletions cut 5 bases from V and 4 bases from J, with 9 bases between. Germline V gene data show CDR1 as MNHNY and CDR2 as SVGAGI (reference sequence). The CDR3 loop spans 12 amino acids. DNA of the CDR3: TGTGCCAGCAGTCCCACGATGTACGAGCAGTACTTC. Translating gives CASSPTMYEQYF.

The J gene is TRBJ2-5, the V gene TRBV19; 7 bases map to TRBD2. The CDR3 runs to 14 residues. From germline, CDR1 is LNHDA and CDR2 SQIVND (reference sequence). V gave up 5 bases and J gave up 4 bases; unmatched junction bases: 7. The DNA for the CDR3 is TGTGCCAGTAGTGGGTGGTCGGGGGGAGAGACCCAGTACTTC. Residues: CASSGWSGGETQYF.

This clone was counted once. This chain uses TRBV11-2 with TRBJ2-7, with no clear D. Trimming took off 5 bases at V and 9 bases at J, with 11 bases between the two ends. CDR1 and CDR2 from the germline V gene are SGHAT and FQNNGV. The CDR3 is 11 residues long. Here the CDR3 DNA reads TGTGCCAGCAGCGCCGGATTGGGGCAGTACTTC. It codes for CASSAGLGQYF.

Comments on this clone: Additional DNA sequences in this sample encode the identical CDR3. This chain connects TRBV5-1 to TRBJ2-3; 8 bases fit TRBD2. V trimming: 2 bases; J trimming: 3 bases; junction bases outside the gene matches: 5. The germline gives CDR1 SGHRS, CDR2 YFSETQ. This CDR3 is built from 15 residues. This CDR3 is CASSFLAGGTDTQYF. CDR3 bases: TGCGCCAGCAGCTTTTTGGCGGGAGGAACAGATACGCAGTATTTT.

This clone was recorded once. This chain links TRBV29-1 with TRBJ2-3; D not resolved. This CDR3 is built from 13 residues. Germline CDR1 reads SQVTM; CDR2 reads ANQGSEA. Deletions cut 5 bases from V and 4 bases from J, with 13 bases between. CDR3 nucleotides: TGCAGCGTTCTACCCTCCCCTTCAGATACGCAGTATTTT. This sequence encodes CSVLPSPSDTQYF.

V is TRBV5-6 and J is TRBJ1-2, with D maybe TRBD1 (5 bases). CDR3 length equals 13 residues. Germline V CDR1 and CDR2: SGHDT, YYEEEE. Between the trimmed V and J ends, which lost 4 bases and 8 bases, there was a span of 15 bases. DNA for the CDR3: TGTGCCAGCAGCCGGCCGGGACCGACGGGCTACACCTTC. It yields the protein CASSRPGPTGYTF.

The chain employs TRBV29-1 and TRBJ2-3, with unresolved D. CDR1 and CDR2 from the germline V gene are SQVTM and ANQGSEA. Between the trimmed V and J ends, which lost 5 bases and 2 bases, there was a span of 11 bases. The CDR3 loop spans 13 amino acids. CDR3 in amino acids: CSVLVGPTDTQYF. The CDR3 DNA sequence: TGCAGCGTTTTGGTCGGACCCACAGATACGCAGTATTTT.

The chain links TRBV25-1 to TRBJ2-7, with 7 bases identical to TRBD1. Trimming took 0 bases from V and 2 from J; bases not matched to a gene: 7. The CDR3 is 16 residues long. Germline V gene lookup returns CDR1 MGHDK and CDR2 SYGVNS. The CDR3 region has the DNA TGTGCCAGCAGTGAATATCGTGGGACAGATACCTACGAGCAGTACTTC. Translated, it gives CASSEYRGTDTYEQYF.

The V call is TRBV19, the J call TRBJ2-7; 8 bases match TRBD1. J lost 9 bases, V lost 3 bases, and 4 bases had no gene match. The germline CDR1 and CDR2 sequences are LNHDA and SQIVND (reference sequence). The CDR3 covers 12 residues. CDR3 amino acids: CASSIPGGGQYF. CDR3 nucleotide sequence: TGTGCCAGTAGTATTCCAGGGGGCGGGCAGTACTTC. Full variable domain (outside the CDR3, taken from reference TRBV19 and TRBJ2-7): DGGITQSPKYLFRKEGQNVTLSCEQNLNHDAMYWYRQDPGQGLRLIYYSQIVNDFQKGDIAEGYSVSREKKESFPLTVTSAQKNPTAFYLCASSIPGGGQYFGPGTRLTVT.

The chain carries TRBV6-5 and TRBJ2-7, with TRBD1 identical over 10 bases. Germline V lookup: CDR1 MNHEY, CDR2 SVGAGI. The CDR3 spans 14 residues. The V segment lost 5 bases and the J segment 4 bases; nucleotides outside the gene matches: 5. The CDR3, as DNA: TGTGCCAGCAGTCCAGCGGGACAGGGGTACGAGCAGTACTTC. The encoded protein is CASSPAGQGYEQYF.

This clone was detected once. The same CDR3 can be traced to other DNA sequences in this sample. V and J are TRBV29-1 and TRBJ1-2, with a possible D match to TRBD1 (5 bases). Trimming removed 4 bases from V and 2 bases from J, with 8 bases in between. The CDR3 sequence is 12 residues long. The germline CDR1 and CDR2 sequences are SQVTM and ANQGSEA. CDR3 sequence reads: CSVGGGNYGYTF. Here the CDR3 DNA reads TGCAGCGTTGGGGGCGGGAACTATGGCTACACCTTC.

V and J are TRBV7-3 and TRBJ1-1; 9 bases align to TRBD1. Losses at the gene ends were 5 bases for V and 5 bases for J; bases not matched to a gene: 6. The CDR3 totals 14 residues. The V gene's germline CDR1 is SGHTA and CDR2 FQGTGA. The CDR3, as DNA: TGTGCCAGCAGCGTACAGGGGGCTGGGACTGAAGCTTTCTTT. It specifies CASSVQGAGTEAFF.

The chain is built from TRBV7-2 and TRBJ1-1; D perhaps matches TRBD1 (6 bases). Trimming left V 5 bases short and J 0 bases short, with 19 bases between. Germline CDR1 reads SGHTA; CDR2 reads FQGNSA. This CDR3 has 17 residues. CDR3 protein: CASSAIRDTNMNTEAFF. The CDR3 DNA reads as TGTGCCAGCAGCGCAATCCGGGACACGAATATGAACACTGAAGCTTTCTTT.

The genes are TRBV30 and TRBJ1-4; the D is unclear. Germline CDR1 and CDR2: GTSNPN and SVGIG (reference sequence). Trimming removed 0 bases from V and 4 bases from J, with 9 bases in between. The CDR3 extends over 14 amino acids. The DNA of the CDR3 is TGTGCCTGGAGTGTAGGGAGTATTAATGAAAAACTGTTTTTT. Translating it yields CAWSVGSINEKLFF.

The chain recombines TRBV7-8 with TRBJ1-5, with D possibly being TRBD1 (5 bases). Trimming took 0 bases from V and 9 from J, leaving 18 bases between them. This CDR3 comprises 16 residues. Germline CDR1 SGHVS, CDR2 FQNEAQ. CDR3 bases: TGTGCCAGCAGCTTAGCGCTAGGGACTGTTCCGGGGCCCCAGCATTTT. Translated, it gives CASSLALGTVPGPQHF.

This clone has more than one count but fewer than ten. The sample has other DNA sequences that encode this CDR3 too. The J gene is TRBJ1-5, the V gene TRBV7-3; D not certain. V was cut by 2 bases and J by 3 bases, with 5 bases left in between. The CDR3 spans 13 residues. The germline V gene encodes CDR1 SGHTA and CDR2 FQGTGA. CDR3 nucleotide sequence: TGTGCCAGCAGCTTAGGCCCCAATCAGCCCCAGCATTTT. Translation: CASSLGPNQPQHF.

The chain combines TRBV6-6 with TRBJ1-5, with 10 bases that match TRBD1. V shed 5 bases and J 7 bases; nucleotides not matched to a gene: 2. The length of the CDR3 is 13 residues. CDR1 and CDR2 (germline): MNHNY, SVGAGI (reference sequence). CDR3 in amino acids: CASSPGQGQPQHF. The CDR3 coding sequence is TGTGCCAGCAGTCCGGGACAGGGGCAGCCCCAGCATTTT.

The CDR3 DNA follows: TGCGCCAGCAACAAGGGGGACCCTCTCTATGGCTACACCTTC. Translation: CASNKGDPLYGYTF. The gene calls are TRBV5-1 and TRBJ1-2, with TRBD1 as a possible D gene (6 bases). With 6 bases removed from V and 4 bases from J, the gap between germline ends came to 16 bases. From germline, CDR1 is SGHRS and CDR2 YFSETQ. CDR3 length equals 14 residues.

V gene TRBV6-5 combines with J gene TRBJ2-5; no definite D call. Germline V CDR1 and CDR2: MNHEY, SVGAGI. This CDR3 spans 13 amino acids. V lost 6 bases and J lost 4, with 12 bases in between. The CDR3 coding sequence is TGTGCCAGCAGAAAGGAAGGATCAGAGACCCAGTACTTC. Amino acid sequence: CASRKEGSETQYF.

This sequence joins TRBV11-3 and TRBJ2-3; 10 bases map to TRBD2. Per the germline V gene, CDR1 is SGHNT and CDR2 is YENEEA. Unmatched junction bases numbered 5, after V lost 5 bases and J lost 9 bases. The CDR3 contains 13 residues. The CDR3, as DNA: TGTGCCAGCAGCCCGGCTAGCGGGAGAACGCAGTATTTT. As protein: CASSPASGRTQYF.

The chain recombines TRBV11-1 with TRBJ2-2; TRBD2 matches 8 bases. Losses at the gene ends were 3 bases for V and 5 bases for J; bases not matched to a gene: 17. Germline CDR1 and CDR2: SGHAT and FQDESV (reference sequence). This CDR3 region has 19 residues. The CDR3, as DNA: TGTGCCAGCAGCTTTAGGCGGGCGATAGCGGGAATCGGGACCGGGGAGCTGTTTTTT. It translates to CASSFRRAIAGIGTGELFF.

The gene calls are TRBV10-3 and TRBJ2-7; 8 positions match TRBD1. This CDR3 spans 11 amino acids. The J segment lost 3 bases and the V segment lost 10 bases, leaving 2 bases of the junction unmatched. Per germline, CDR1 ENHRY and CDR2 SYGVKD. CDR3 in DNA: TGTGCCACCGGACAGGGCTACGAGCAGTACTTC. Residues: CATGQGYEQYF.

The chain has TRBV18 and TRBJ1-5, with 12 positions matching TRBD1. From germline, CDR1 is KGHSH and CDR2 LQKENI. J gave up 7 bases and V 4 bases, and 2 bases lay outside the gene matches. The CDR3 extends over 14 amino acids. CDR3 region: CASSLGTGGQPQHF. The CDR3 DNA reads TGTGCCAGCTCACTCGGGACAGGGGGCCAGCCCCAGCATTTT.

This chain joins TRBV29-1 and TRBJ2-1; TRBD1 agrees at 8 bases. CDR3 length: 13 amino acids. The germline V gene has CDR1 SQVTM and CDR2 ANQGSEA. V trimming: 6 bases; J trimming: 6 bases; junction bases outside the gene matches: 7. CDR3 bases: TGCAGCGTCGACAGGGGTTTCTCCAATGAGCAGTTCTTC. It encodes CSVDRGFSNEQFF.

The rearrangement uses TRBV25-1 and TRBJ2-3, with D possibly matching TRBD1 (5 bases). The V end was cut by 2 bases, the J end by 4 bases, with 7 bases between. The CDR3 is 13 residues long. The germline V gene encodes CDR1 MGHDK and CDR2 SYGVNS. For the CDR3, the DNA is TGTGCCAGCAGTGAAGGGGCCCCAGATACGCAGTATTTT. Amino acids: CASSEGAPDTQYF.

J is TRBJ2-7 and V is TRBV4-1; a weak D match, TRBD2 (7 bases). CDR3 length: 16 residues. Germline values: CDR1 MGHRA, CDR2 YSYEKL. V gave up 2 bases and J gave up 4 bases, with 18 bases separating them. CDR3 sequence (DNA): TGCGCCAGCAGCCAAATATGGGGGGGGGCTACGTACGAGCAGTACTTC. Its protein is CASSQIWGGATYEQYF.